This TCR beta chain came from a study of siplizumab effects on memory and regulatory T cells. Regarding the study as a whole: Naive T cells looked more diverse than memory cells, and they looked like major contributors to the alloresponse. Researchers did not confirm the suppressive function of proliferating Tregs from siplizumab cultures. Naive or memory phenotype assignment was not possible for roughly 80-97% of proliferating CD4+ or CD8+ clones.

Unmatched junction bases numbered 10, after V lost 7 bases and J lost 5 bases. The CDR3 has 14 residues. The germline CDR1 and CDR2 sequences are MNHNS and SASEGT. The repertoire was sequenced with immunoSEQ multiplex PCR; TCRdb's copy has only in-frame clones and lacks some. The sample lists around 87,000 clones; 80% to 90% were seen once. A word on this clone: Its specificity is unknown.

Sequenced: CD4+ T cells sorted from blood. This TCR was sampled from a human donor in good health. This chain uses TRBV6-1 with TRBJ2-7; 8 bases align to TRBD1. The CDR3 DNA follows: TGTGCCAGCACGAGCGGCGACAGGGGCCACGAGCAGTACTTC. Protein: CASTSGDRGHEQYF.